The 9 T cell receptor beta chains below were found in one sample sequenced in a study of T cells after yellow fever vaccination. Using its own MiXCR run on the 5' RACE reads, TCRdb lists one record per CDR3 protein. This table has roughly 140,000 distinct CDR3 sequences, approximately 7.7% appearing once. The input for sequencing was CD4+ T cells sorted from PBMCs, taken 5 days after the yellow fever booster vaccination. These TCRs come from a man aged 30 to 45 who received the YFV17D yellow fever vaccine.

The table lists this clonotype with many counts. The CDR3 spells CSAPQEPSTDTQYF. In nucleotides, the CDR3 is TGCAGTGCTCCCCAGGAACCCAGCACAGATACGCAGTATTTT. The chain recombines TRBV20-1 with TRBJ2-3; D not resolved. Trimming left V 5 bases short and J 0 bases short, with 12 bases between. Germline V gene sequence: CDR1 DFQATT, CDR2 SNEGSKA (reference sequence). This CDR3 is 14 amino acids long.

This clonotype was observed many times. J is TRBJ2-1 and V is TRBV12-3 or TRBV12-4; 10 bases are a match to TRBD2. The ends lost 5 bases at V and 1 base at J; junction bases unmatched: 8. This CDR3 region has 17 residues. The CDR3 here is CASSPTTGLASYNEQFF. The CDR3 DNA reads TGTGCCAGCAGTCCCACTACGGGACTAGCGTCCTACAATGAGCAGTTCTTC.

This clonotype has ten or more counts. The chain carries TRBV3-1 and TRBJ2-7; 8 bases align to TRBD1. The CDR3 is made up of 12 amino acids. J lost 6 bases, V lost 4 bases, and 2 bases had no gene match. In germline, CDR1 is LGHDT, CDR2 YNNKEL (reference sequence). The CDR3 loop reads CASSPGQGEQYF. CDR3 nucleotides: TGTGCCAGCAGCCCCGGACAGGGCGAGCAGTACTTC.

This clonotype appeared many times. The chain is built from TRBV7-9 and TRBJ2-1, with a weak D call TRBD1 (6 bases). The V gene lost 4 bases and the J gene lost 8 bases, with 15 bases spanning the gap. Germline V CDR1 and CDR2: SEHNR, FQNEAQ (reference sequence). This CDR3 has 14 residues. In nucleotides, the CDR3 is TGTGCCAGCAGCTCAATGGGGGCGTCGTATGAGCAGTTCTTC. Protein: CASSSMGASYEQFF. The variable domain in full, completed from reference TRBV7-9 and TRBJ2-1, reads DTGVSQNPRHKITKRGQNVTFRCDPISEHNRLYWYRQTLGQGPEFLTYFQNEAQLEKSRLLSDRFSAERPKGSFSTLEIQRTEQGDSAMYLCASSSMGASYEQFFGPGTRLTVL.

The chain carries TRBV20-1 and TRBJ2-3, with 7 bases identical to TRBD1. The CDR3 spans 16 residues. V lost 7 bases, J lost 2 bases, and 15 bases stayed unmatched. CDR1 DFQATT and CDR2 SNEGSKA come from the germline V gene (reference sequence). This chain's CDR3 is CSGLEGTETFTDTQYF. For the CDR3, the DNA is TGCAGTGGACTGGAAGGGACAGAAACTTTCACAGATACGCAGTATTTT.

This clonotype has ten or more counts. This chain links TRBV12-3 or TRBV12-4 with TRBJ1-3, with D possibly matching TRBD1 (5 bases). V lost 2 bases and J 0 bases, leaving 8 bases between the germline ends. This CDR3 is built from 15 residues. CDR3 DNA sequence: TGTGCCAGCAGTTTACCGAGGGGCTCTGGAAACACCATATATTTT. Translation: CASSLPRGSGNTIYF.

There are many counts of this clonotype. The genes are TRBV3-1 and TRBJ2-7; D uncertain. V was shortened by 6 bases and J by 2 bases, with 11 bases between the two germline ends. The CDR3 has 13 amino acids. Germline loops: CDR1 LGHDT, CDR2 YNNKEL (reference sequence). The CDR3 DNA is TGTGCCAGCAGTCGAGCGTTTACCTACGAGCAGTACTTC. Translation gives CASSRAFTYEQYF.

This clonotype was observed at least ten times. V gene TRBV5-1 combines with J gene TRBJ2-4; the D is unclear. This CDR3 is built from 14 residues. V was cut by 2 bases and J by 8 bases, with 14 bases left in between. Germline V gene data show CDR1 as SGHRS and CDR2 as YFSETQ. The CDR3 DNA follows: TGCGCCAGCAGCTTCCGCGGTAGTAAAGACATTCAGTACTTC. The encoded protein is CASSFRGSKDIQYF.

Many counts were recorded for this clonotype. The chain is built from TRBV7-2 and TRBJ1-3; perhaps TRBD1 as D (5 bases). The CDR3 totals 18 residues. CDR1 is SGHTA, CDR2 FQGNSA, per germline. V lost 5 bases and J lost 1, with 21 bases in between. The CDR3 loop reads CASSRVPNSGFSGNTIYF. CDR3 DNA: TGTGCCAGCAGCAGAGTGCCCAATTCAGGGTTTTCTGGAAACACCATATATTTT.